The rows below give T cell receptor beta chains drawn from one sample of a study of cytomegalovirus exposure and HLA in healthy donors. Only in-frame clones appear in the TCRdb table, and some are missing; sequencing was by immunoSEQ multiplex PCR. The profile shows about 160,000 clones, about 82% of them singletons. Specimen: PBMCs. The receptors stem from a woman aged 50 to 60 in good health and CMV-seropositive. CDR3s include the opening cysteine and the closing phenylalanine or tryptophan. A D gene is named only where the DNA matches it firmly. Size is stated for part of the rows, as once, few or many counts, or as a class when the clone is expanded.

NA,NA,TRBJ2-7,TRBV27,TGTGCCAGCAGTGAAAGCGGACCTCTTTCCGAGCAGTACTTC,CASSESGPLSEQYF
TRBD2,NA,TRBJ2-3,TRBV28,TGTGCCAGCAGTTTGACGGCTAGCGGGGGGGCCAGGCCGTATTTT,CASSLTASGGARPYF
TRBD2,NA,TRBJ2-1,TRBV5-1,TGCGCCAGCAGCTTGGCTAGCGGGGTTTACAATGAGCAGTTCTTC,CASSLASGVYNEQFF
TRBD1,NA,TRBJ2-2,TRBV13,TGTGCCAGCAGCTTAGGGGGACAGGAGTTGACCGGGGAGCTGTTTTTT,CASSLGGQELTGELFF
TRBD1,NA,TRBJ1-4,TRBV7-2,TGTGCCAGCAGCCAATTGGACAGGGGCATATCTAATGAAAAACTGTTTTTT,CASSQLDRGISNEKLFF
TRBD1,NA,TRBJ1-5,TRBV28,TGTGCCAGCAGTCCCGGGGACAGGGGATATCAGCCCCAGCATTTT,CASSPGDRGYQPQHF
TRBD2,NA,TRBJ2-6,TRBV7-9,TGTTCCAGCAGCTTCAAAGCGGGAGACGCGGGGGCCAACGTCCTGACTTTC,CSSSFKAGDAGANVLTF
NA,few,TRBJ1-2,TRBV18,TGTGCCAGCTCACCGGGGCCCCGGTTGGACTATGGCTACACCTTC,CASSPGPRLDYGYTF
NA,NA,TRBJ1-1,TRBV14,TGTGCCAGCAGCCAATCCGGGGGTCGGACTGAAGCTTTCTTT,CASSQSGGRTEAFF
NA,NA,TRBJ2-7,TRBV5-8,TGTGCCCGATGGACAGAGAATTACGAGCAGTACTTC,CARWTENYEQYF
TRBD2,NA,TRBJ2-1,TRBV7-2,TGTGCCAGCAGCCCGTGGGGGGGAGCCTACAATGAGCAGTTCTTC,CASSPWGGAYNEQFF
TRBD1,few,TRBJ2-6,TRBV5-1,TGCGCCAGCAGCTTGGGGACAGGGGCTGGGGCCAACGTCCTGACTTTC,CASSLGTGAGANVLTF
NA,once,TRBJ2-5,TRBV6-1,TGTGCCAGCAAGGATAAGGGGGAGACATGGGAGACCCAGTACTTC,CASKDKGETWETQYF
TRBD1,NA,TRBJ2-7,TRBV7-2,TGTGCCAGCAGCTTAGAGGGACAGAGTACCTACGAGCAGTACTTC,CASSLEGQSTYEQYF
NA,NA,TRBJ2-5,TRBV10-3,TGTGCCATCGCTCCAGGGCAAGAGACCCAGTACTTC,CAIAPGQETQYF
TRBD2,NA,TRBJ2-1,TRBV9,TGTGCCAGCAGCGAGAGGGGCCTGACTAGCGGGGGTAGGGGCAATGAGCAGTTCTTC,CASSERGLTSGGRGNEQFF
TRBD1,NA,TRBJ1-2,TRBV6-4,TGTGCCAGCAGCAGGACAGGGGGCGGCCTTAACTATGGCTACACCTTC,CASSRTGGGLNYGYTF
TRBD2,NA,TRBJ2-3,TRBV7-2,TGTGCCAGCAGTCCCCGGACTAGCGGTCTCACAGATACGCAGTATTTT,CASSPRTSGLTDTQYF
NA,NA,TRBJ1-2,TRBV14,TGTGCCAGCAGCCAAGTCTTTCAGGGCCTTAACTATGGCTACACCTTC,CASSQVFQGLNYGYTF
NA,NA,TRBJ2-7,TRBV7-9,TGTGCCAGCAGCGTGACTCTGGGGCGAGAGCAGTACTTC,CASSVTLGREQYF
TRBD2,NA,TRBJ2-1,TRBV5-1,TGCGCCAGCAGCAGTAGCGGGGGCTCCTACAATGAGCAGTTCTTC,CASSSSGGSYNEQFF
NA,NA,TRBJ1-2,TRBV7-9,TGTGCCAGCAGCTCCGATGCGGGGAATGGCTACACCTTC,CASSSDAGNGYTF
TRBD2,once,TRBJ2-7,TRBV10-3,TGTGCCATCGGCGGGGGGGGCGAGCAGTACTTC,CAIGGGGEQYF
NA,NA,TRBJ2-5,TRBV5-1,TGCGCCAGCAGGGGACACCCCCAAGAGACCCAGTACTTC,CASRGHPQETQYF
NA,NA,TRBJ1-4,TRBV7-2,TGTGCCAGCAGCTTGGGGGCGCCGGCTAATGAAAAACTGTTTTTT,CASSLGAPANEKLFF
TRBD1,NA,TRBJ1-4,TRBV11-1,TGTGCCAGCAGCTTGTCGGGACAGGGGGAAAAACTGTTTTTT,CASSLSGQGEKLFF
TRBD1,NA,TRBJ2-2,TRBV4-3,TGCGCCAGCAGCCTAGGACAGGGAACCGGGGAGCTGTTTTTT,CASSLGQGTGELFF
NA,NA,TRBJ1-1,TRBV6-1,TGTGCCAGCAGTGAAGCATGGTTAGCTGAAGCTTTCTTT,CASSEAWLAEAFF
NA,NA,TRBJ1-3,TRBV4-3,TGCGCCAGCAGCCAAGATGCGGGCTTTGGAAACACCATATATTTT,CASSQDAGFGNTIYF
TRBD2,NA,TRBJ2-3,TRBV13,TGTGCCAGCAGCCACCTAGCGGGGGATTCCCCAGATACGCAGTATTTT,CASSHLAGDSPDTQYF
TRBD1,few,TRBJ1-1,TRBV7-6,TGTGCCAGCAGCACAACGACAGGGAGCACTGAAGCTTTCTTT,CASSTTTGSTEAFF
TRBD2,NA,TRBJ2-1,TRBV7-3,TGTGCCAGCAGCGCGCGGACTAGCGTCTACAATGAGCAGTTCTTC,CASSARTSVYNEQFF
TRBD2,NA,TRBJ2-2,TRBV7-6,TGTGCCAGCAGCCAGGGGGCTAGCGGGAGTAACACCGGGGAGCTGTTTTTT,CASSQGASGSNTGELFF
TRBD2,NA,TRBJ2-7,TRBV27,TGTGCCAGCAGCTTGACTAGCGGATACGAGCAGTACTTC,CASSLTSGYEQYF
NA,NA,TRBJ1-5,TRBV6-1,TGTGCCAGCAGTGAAGTATTGGGGAGTCAGCCCCAGCATTTT,CASSEVLGSQPQHF
TRBD1,NA,TRBJ1-1,TRBV27,TGTGCCAGCAGTTTAAACCCCGGCCAGGGGGCTGAAGCTTTCTTT,CASSLNPGQGAEAFF
TRBD1,NA,TRBJ1-6,TRBV7-2,TGTGCCAGCAGCCCTCAAAACAGGGGACCCCTCCACTTT,CASSPQNRGPLHF
TRBD1,NA,TRBJ2-7,TRBV18,TGTGCCAGCTCAATCTACAGGGGGCCGGGGGACGAGCAGTACTTC,CASSIYRGPGDEQYF
NA,NA,TRBJ1-2,TRBV6-6,TGTGCCAGCAGTCCCCAGGGGAAAGCTAACTATGGCTACACCTTC,CASSPQGKANYGYTF
TRBD2,NA,TRBJ2-5,TRBV7-2,TGTGCCAGCAGCCCAATGCCGGGACTACAAGAGACCCAGTACTTC,CASSPMPGLQETQYF
TRBD1,NA,TRBJ2-4,TRBV7-2,TGTGCCAGCAGCTTGACAGGGGGGAAAAACATTCAGTACTTC,CASSLTGGKNIQYF
NA,NA,TRBJ1-1,TRBV9,TGTGCCAGCAGCTCCCGGGGGGCCGTGAACACTGAAGCTTTCTTT,CASSSRGAVNTEAFF
TRBD1,NA,TRBJ1-4,TRBV14,TGTGCCAGCAGCCAGACAGGGGGCTTTGGTGAAAAACTGTTTTTT,CASSQTGGFGEKLFF
TRBD1,NA,TRBJ1-2,TRBV10-3,TGTGCCATCAGCCCGGGACAGGTGATTAATGGCTACACCTTC,CAISPGQVINGYTF
TRBD2,NA,TRBJ2-2,TRBV6-5,TGTGCCAGCACCCCTGGCGGGGGGTACACCGGGGAGCTGCTTTTT,CASTPGGGYTGELLF
NA,NA,TRBJ1-1,TRBV5-8,TGTGCCAGCAGCTTTCCGGGACACCGGGGCACTGAAGCTTTCTTT,CASSFPGHRGTEAFF
NA,NA,TRBJ1-1,TRBV7-9,TGTTCCAGCAGCTTAAACTCGGGCGGGGACTGGGGGAACACTGAAGCTTTCTTT,CSSSLNSGGDWGNTEAFF
TRBD1,NA,TRBJ2-7,TRBV27,TGTGCCAGCAGTTTAACCGGGACAGGCTTCTACGAGCAGTACTTC,CASSLTGTGFYEQYF
NA,NA,TRBJ1-5,TRBV1,TGCACCAGCAGCCAAGTCCACAGGGGGCTAAGCAATCAGCCCCAGCATTTT,CTSSQVHRGLSNQPQHF
NA,NA,TRBJ2-1,TRBV28,TGTGCCAGCAGTTTACCCGCAGGGGCGAAGCCGGAGCAGTTCTTC,CASSLPAGAKPEQFF
NA,NA,TRBJ2-7,TRBV19,TGTGCCAGTAGCTTATCCTTCTCCTACGAGCAGTACTTC,CASSLSFSYEQYF
TRBD2,NA,TRBJ2-3,TRBV7-2,TGTGCCAGCAGCTTAGCATCGGGGGGTAGCACAGATACGCAGTATTTT,CASSLASGGSTDTQYF
NA,NA,TRBJ1-3,TRBV5-1,TGCGCCAGCAGCTCCTCCCCGGGAGCCAGCTCTGGAAACACCATATATTTT,CASSSSPGASSGNTIYF
TRBD2,NA,TRBJ2-7,TRBV7-8,TGTGCCAGCATCGGACTAGCGGGGCGTACCGAGCAGTACTTC,CASIGLAGRTEQYF
NA,NA,TRBJ2-1,TRBV7-9,TGTGCCAGCAGCCGAGCCCGGGCTAGAGGGAATGAGCAGTTCTTC,CASSRARARGNEQFF
NA,few,TRBJ2-3,TRBV9,TGTGCCAGCAGCGTAGATAGCGGCTATGGCGCAGATACGCAGTATTTT,CASSVDSGYGADTQYF
TRBD1,few,TRBJ2-1,TRBV19,TGTGCCAGTAGTCCCCGACAGGGGAAAGCCTACAATGAGCAGTTCTTC,CASSPRQGKAYNEQFF
NA,NA,TRBJ2-7,TRBV14,TGTGCCAGCAGCCAAGATATCGGCGGCGAGCAGTACTTC,CASSQDIGGEQYF
NA,NA,TRBJ2-3,TRBV2,TGTGCCAGCAGTGGGGTTACAGGGGATACGCAGTATTTT,CASSGVTGDTQYF